This TCR beta chain was captured by sequencing in a study of cytomegalovirus exposure and HLA in healthy donors. Study-wide context: A preliminary data release comprised tens of millions of unique TCRs obtained from HLA-typed donors.

Germline values: CDR1 SGHRS, CDR2 YFSETQ. V was shortened by 0 bases and J by 5 bases, with 10 bases between the two germline ends. The length of the CDR3 is 14 residues. Study results and caveats: In the analysis, some V segments, TRBV6-2 and TRBV6-3 included, were excluded as indistinguishable. Association with HLA alleles at 0.05 false discovery rate was found for 16,951 TCR beta sequences in a later analysis. The study put 150 or so TCR beta chains on its list as cytomegalovirus-associated.

The PCR employed 60 Vbeta primers together with 13 Jbeta primers. Assay used: immunoSEQ multiplex PCR; TCRdb lists only in-frame clones, some missing. The sample shows some 190,000 clones, roughly 85% of them seen only once. Regarding this clone: Its antigen is still unknown.

Specimen: PBMCs. This chain joins TRBV5-1 and TRBJ2-3; the D gene is possibly TRBD2 (7 bases). This receptor was obtained from a boy between 2 and 10 years old in good health and CMV-seronegative. CDR3 coding DNA: TGCGCCAGCAGCTTGGGCGGGGGCGGAGATACGCAGTATTTT. Translation: CASSLGGGGDTQYF.